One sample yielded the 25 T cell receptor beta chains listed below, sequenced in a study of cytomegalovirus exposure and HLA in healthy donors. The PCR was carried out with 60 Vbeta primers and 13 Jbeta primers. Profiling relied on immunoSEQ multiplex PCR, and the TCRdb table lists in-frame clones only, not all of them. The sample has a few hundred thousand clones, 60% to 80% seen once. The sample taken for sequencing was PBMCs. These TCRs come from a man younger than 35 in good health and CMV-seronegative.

The CDR3 here is CASSLEGRPTEAFF. CDR3 nucleotide sequence: TGTGCCAGCAGCTTGGAGGGGCGACCCACTGAAGCTTTCTTT. V is TRBV5-5 and J is TRBJ1-1; possible D gene TRBD1, 5 bases. CDR3 length equals 14 residues. Germline V CDR1 and CDR2: SGHKS, YYEKEE (reference sequence). V lost 0 bases to trimming and J lost 4 bases, with 10 bases between them. Looking up the rest from reference TRBV5-5 and TRBJ1-1 gives the full variable domain: DAGVTQSPTHLIKTRGQQVTLRCSPISGHKSVSWYQQVLGQGPQFIFQYYEKEERGRGNFPDRFSARQFPNYSSELNVNALLLGDSALYLCASSLEGRPTEAFFGQGTRLTVV.

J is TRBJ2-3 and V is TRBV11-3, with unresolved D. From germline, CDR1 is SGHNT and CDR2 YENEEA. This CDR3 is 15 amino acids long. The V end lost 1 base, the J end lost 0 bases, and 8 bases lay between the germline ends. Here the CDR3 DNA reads TGTGCCAGCAGCTTAGGGTCGACTAGCACAGATACGCAGTATTTT. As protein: CASSLGSTSTDTQYF.

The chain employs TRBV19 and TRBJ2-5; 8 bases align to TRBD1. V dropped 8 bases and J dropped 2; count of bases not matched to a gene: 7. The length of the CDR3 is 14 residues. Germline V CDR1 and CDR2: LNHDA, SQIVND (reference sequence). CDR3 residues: CASLGTGQQETQYF. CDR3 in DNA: TGTGCCAGTCTCGGGACAGGCCAACAAGAGACCCAGTACTTC.

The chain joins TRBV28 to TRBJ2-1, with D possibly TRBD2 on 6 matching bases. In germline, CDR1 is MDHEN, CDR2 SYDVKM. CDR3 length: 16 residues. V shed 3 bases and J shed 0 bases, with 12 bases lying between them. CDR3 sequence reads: CASSFQAGPSYNEQFF. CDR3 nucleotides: TGTGCCAGCAGTTTCCAGGCGGGGCCCTCCTACAATGAGCAGTTCTTC.

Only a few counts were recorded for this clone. In DNA, the CDR3 is TGTGCCAGCAGCCAAGGTATCACCGGGGAGCTGTTTTTT. As protein: CASSQGITGELFF. The chain combines TRBV4-2 with TRBJ2-2, with no clear D. Germline CDR1 and CDR2: LGHNA and YNFKEQ. Trimming cost V 1 base and J 4 bases, with 4 bases left between them. The CDR3 runs to 13 residues.

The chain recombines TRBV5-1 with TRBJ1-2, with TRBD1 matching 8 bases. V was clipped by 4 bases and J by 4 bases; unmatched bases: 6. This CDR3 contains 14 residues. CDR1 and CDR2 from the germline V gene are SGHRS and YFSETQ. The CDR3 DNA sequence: TGCGCCAGCAGCACAGACAGGGGAGGCTATGGCTACACCTTC. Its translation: CASSTDRGGYGYTF.

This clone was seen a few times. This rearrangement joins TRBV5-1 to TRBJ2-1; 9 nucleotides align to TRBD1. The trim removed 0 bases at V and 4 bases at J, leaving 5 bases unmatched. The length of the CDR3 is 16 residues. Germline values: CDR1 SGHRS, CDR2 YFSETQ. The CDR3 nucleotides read TGCGCCAGCAGCTTGGCCGTAGGGACAGGGTACAATGAGCAGTTCTTC. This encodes CASSLAVGTGYNEQFF.

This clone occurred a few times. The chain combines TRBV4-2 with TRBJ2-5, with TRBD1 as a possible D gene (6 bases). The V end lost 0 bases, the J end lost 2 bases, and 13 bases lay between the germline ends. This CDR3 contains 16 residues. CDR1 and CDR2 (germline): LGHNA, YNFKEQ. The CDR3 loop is CASSQEAGALQETQYF. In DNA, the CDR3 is TGTGCCAGCAGCCAAGAGGCAGGGGCCCTACAAGAGACCCAGTACTTC.

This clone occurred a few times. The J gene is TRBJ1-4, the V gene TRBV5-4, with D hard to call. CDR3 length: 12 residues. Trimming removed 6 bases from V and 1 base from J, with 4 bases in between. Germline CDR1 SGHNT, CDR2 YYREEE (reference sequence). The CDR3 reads CASTKTNEKLFF. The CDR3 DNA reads TGTGCCAGCACAAAAACTAATGAAAAACTGTTTTTT.

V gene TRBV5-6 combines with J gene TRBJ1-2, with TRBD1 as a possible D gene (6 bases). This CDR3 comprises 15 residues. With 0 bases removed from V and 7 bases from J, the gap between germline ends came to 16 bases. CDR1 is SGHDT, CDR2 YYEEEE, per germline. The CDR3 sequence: CASSLEAGVGCGYTF. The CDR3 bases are TGTGCCAGCAGCTTGGAGGCAGGGGTAGGATGTGGCTACACCTTC.

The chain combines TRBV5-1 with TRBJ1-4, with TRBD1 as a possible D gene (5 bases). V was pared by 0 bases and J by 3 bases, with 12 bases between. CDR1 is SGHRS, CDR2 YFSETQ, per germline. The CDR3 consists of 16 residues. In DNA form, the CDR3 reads TGCGCCAGCAGCTTGGCCGATAGGGGATCTAATGAAAAACTGTTTTTT. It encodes CASSLADRGSNEKLFF.

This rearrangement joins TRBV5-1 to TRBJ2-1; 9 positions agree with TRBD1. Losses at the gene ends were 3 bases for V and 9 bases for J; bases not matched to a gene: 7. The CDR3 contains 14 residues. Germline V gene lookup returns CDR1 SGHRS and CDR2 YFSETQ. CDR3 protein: CASSWDREDGEQFF. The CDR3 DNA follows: TGCGCCAGCAGCTGGGACAGGGAGGACGGTGAGCAGTTCTTC.

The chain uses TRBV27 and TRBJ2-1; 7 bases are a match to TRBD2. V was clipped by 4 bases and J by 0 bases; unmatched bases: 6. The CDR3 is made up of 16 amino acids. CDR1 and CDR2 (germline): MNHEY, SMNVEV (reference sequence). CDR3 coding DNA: TGTGCCAGCAGTTACTCAAGCGGGACCTCCTACAATGAGCAGTTCTTC. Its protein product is CASSYSSGTSYNEQFF.

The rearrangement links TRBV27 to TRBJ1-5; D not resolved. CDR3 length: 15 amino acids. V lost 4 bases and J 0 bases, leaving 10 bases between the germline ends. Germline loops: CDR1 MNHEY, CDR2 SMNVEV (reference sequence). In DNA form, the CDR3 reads TGTGCCAGCAGTTCTGGGCAGGATAGCAATCAGCCCCAGCATTTT. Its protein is CASSSGQDSNQPQHF.

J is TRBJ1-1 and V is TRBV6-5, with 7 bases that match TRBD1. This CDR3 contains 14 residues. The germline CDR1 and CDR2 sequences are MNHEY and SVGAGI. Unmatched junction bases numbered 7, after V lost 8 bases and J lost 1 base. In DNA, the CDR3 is TGTGCCAGCTACAGGGGTGTCGAGAACACTGAAGCTTTCTTT. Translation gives CASYRGVENTEAFF.

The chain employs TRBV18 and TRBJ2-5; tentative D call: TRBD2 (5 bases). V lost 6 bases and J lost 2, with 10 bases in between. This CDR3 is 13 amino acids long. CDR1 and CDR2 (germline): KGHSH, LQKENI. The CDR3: CASSPDSQETQYF. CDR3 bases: TGTGCCAGCTCGCCGGACTCGCAAGAGACCCAGTACTTC.

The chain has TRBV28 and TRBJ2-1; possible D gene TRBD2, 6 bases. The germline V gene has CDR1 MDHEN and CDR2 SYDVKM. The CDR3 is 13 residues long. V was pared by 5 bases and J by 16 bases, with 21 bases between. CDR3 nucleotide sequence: TGTGCCAGCAGTGCCCACCCGGGCGGCGGGACCTTCTTC. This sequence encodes CASSAHPGGGTFF.

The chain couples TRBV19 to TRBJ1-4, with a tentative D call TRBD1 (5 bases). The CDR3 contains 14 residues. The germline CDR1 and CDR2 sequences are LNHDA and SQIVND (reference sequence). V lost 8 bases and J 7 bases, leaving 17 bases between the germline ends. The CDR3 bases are TGTGCCAGTTGCGGGACCGGAGGGACTGAAAAACTGTTTTTT. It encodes CASCGTGGTEKLFF.

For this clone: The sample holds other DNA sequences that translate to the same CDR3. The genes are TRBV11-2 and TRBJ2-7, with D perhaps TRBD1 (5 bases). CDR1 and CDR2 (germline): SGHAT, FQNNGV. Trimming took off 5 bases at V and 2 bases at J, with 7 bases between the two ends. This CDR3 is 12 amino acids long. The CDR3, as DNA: TGTGCCAGCAGCGGACATCCCTACGAGCAGTACTTC. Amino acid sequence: CASSGHPYEQYF.

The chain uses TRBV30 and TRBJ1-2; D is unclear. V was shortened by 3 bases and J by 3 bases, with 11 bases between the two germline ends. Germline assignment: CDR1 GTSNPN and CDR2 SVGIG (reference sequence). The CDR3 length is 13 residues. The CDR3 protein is CAWSSMGDYGYTF. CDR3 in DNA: TGTGCCTGGAGCTCCATGGGAGACTATGGCTACACCTTC.

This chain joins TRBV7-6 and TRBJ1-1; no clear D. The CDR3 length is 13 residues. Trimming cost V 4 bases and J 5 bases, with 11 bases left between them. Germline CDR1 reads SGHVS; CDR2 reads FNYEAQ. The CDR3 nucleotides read TGTGCCAGCAGCTCGCGGGGAGGTACTGAAGCTTTCTTT. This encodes CASSSRGGTEAFF.

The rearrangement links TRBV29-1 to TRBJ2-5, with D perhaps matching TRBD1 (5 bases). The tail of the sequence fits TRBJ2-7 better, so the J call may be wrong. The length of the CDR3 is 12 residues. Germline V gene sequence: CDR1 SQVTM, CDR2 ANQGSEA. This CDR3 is CSVTGSSYEQYF. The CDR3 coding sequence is TGCAGCGTTACAGGAAGCTCCTACGAGCAGTACTTC.

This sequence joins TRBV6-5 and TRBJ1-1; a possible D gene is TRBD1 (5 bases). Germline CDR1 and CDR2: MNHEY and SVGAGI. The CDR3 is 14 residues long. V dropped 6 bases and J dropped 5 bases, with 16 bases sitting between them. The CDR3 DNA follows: TGTGCCAGCAGCCTCGAAGGACGGGGGACTGAAGCTTTCTTT. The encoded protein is CASSLEGRGTEAFF.

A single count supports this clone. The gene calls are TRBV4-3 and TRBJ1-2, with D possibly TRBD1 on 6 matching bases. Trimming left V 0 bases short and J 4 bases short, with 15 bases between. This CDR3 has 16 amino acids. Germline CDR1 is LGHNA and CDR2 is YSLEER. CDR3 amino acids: CASSQDFRDRSYGYTF. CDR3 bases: TGCGCCAGCAGCCAAGATTTTCGAGACAGGTCCTATGGCTACACCTTC.

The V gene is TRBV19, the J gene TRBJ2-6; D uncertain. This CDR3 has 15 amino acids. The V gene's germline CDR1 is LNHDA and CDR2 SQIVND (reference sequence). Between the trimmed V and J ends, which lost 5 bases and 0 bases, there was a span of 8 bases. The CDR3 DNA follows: TGTGCCAGTAGTTCAGGCAGCTCTGGGGCCAACGTCCTGACTTTC. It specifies CASSSGSSGANVLTF. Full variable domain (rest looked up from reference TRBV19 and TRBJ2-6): DGGITQSPKYLFRKEGQNVTLSCEQNLNHDAMYWYRQDPGQGLRLIYYSQIVNDFQKGDIAEGYSVSREKKESFPLTVTSAQKNPTAFYLCASSSGSSGANVLTFGAGSRLTVL.